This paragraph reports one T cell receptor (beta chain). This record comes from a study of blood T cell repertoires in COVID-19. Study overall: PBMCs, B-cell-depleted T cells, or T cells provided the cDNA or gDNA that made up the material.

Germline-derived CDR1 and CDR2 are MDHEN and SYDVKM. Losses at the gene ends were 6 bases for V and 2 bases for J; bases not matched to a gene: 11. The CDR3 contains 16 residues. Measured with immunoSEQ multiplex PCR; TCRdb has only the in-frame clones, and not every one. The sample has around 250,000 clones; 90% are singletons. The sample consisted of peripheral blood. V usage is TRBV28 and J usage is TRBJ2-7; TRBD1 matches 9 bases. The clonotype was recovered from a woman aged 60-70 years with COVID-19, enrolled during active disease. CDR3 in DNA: TGTGCCAGCAGCCTTCGCCCCGGGACAGGGCCCTACGAGCAGTACTTC. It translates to CASSLRPGTGPYEQYF.